The 23 T cell receptor beta chains given below trace back to one sample, sequenced in a study of T cells after yellow fever vaccination. TCRdb reanalysed the 5' RACE reads using MiXCR and keeps one entry per CDR3 protein. This table has about 580,000 distinct CDR3 sequences, about a sixth appearing once. This specimen was PBMCs, taken 5 to 6 days after the first yellow fever vaccination. The receptors originated from a young man who received the YFV17D yellow fever vaccine.

The chain combines TRBV7-9 with TRBJ2-1; 7 positions match TRBD2. Germline V CDR1 and CDR2: SEHNR, FQNEAQ (reference sequence). This CDR3 contains 14 residues. Trimming at V came to 5 bases and at J to 10 bases, leaving 11 bases not matched to a gene. CDR3 coding DNA: TGTGCCAGCAGCGTCGGACTAGAGCGGGCCGAGCAGTTCTTC. Encoded protein: CASSVGLERAEQFF.

The CDR3 DNA reads as TGTGCCTGGAGGTGGGGGGCGAACACTGAAGCTTTCTTT. As protein: CAWRWGANTEAFF. This rearrangement joins TRBV30 to TRBJ1-1; weak D call: TRBD1 (6 bases). The CDR3 covers 13 residues. From germline, CDR1 is GTSNPN and CDR2 SVGIG (reference sequence). Trimming shortened V by 3 bases and J by 1 base, and 9 bases separated the two germline ends.

This chain uses TRBV7-9 with TRBJ2-7, with D perhaps given as TRBD1 or TRBD2 (5 bases each). The germline CDR1 and CDR2 sequences are SEHNR and FQNEAQ (reference sequence). The CDR3 runs to 15 residues. The V end lost 5 bases, the J end lost 3 bases, and 17 bases lay between the germline ends. The CDR3 sequence is CASSRSPGPRYEQYV. DNA for the CDR3: TGTGCCAGCAGCCGAAGCCCGGGACCCCGCTACGAGCAGTACGTC.

V usage is TRBV4-3 and J usage is TRBJ2-2, with D maybe TRBD2 (5 bases). The germline V gene has CDR1 LGHNA and CDR2 YSLEER. V was cut by 1 base and J by 6 bases, with 15 bases left in between. The CDR3 has 16 residues. CDR3 region: CASSQVGDGPPGELFF. In nucleotides, the CDR3 is TGCGCCAGCAGCCAAGTGGGAGATGGGCCCCCCGGGGAGCTGTTTTTT.

V is TRBV5-5 and J is TRBJ2-3; D uncertain. The V and J ends lost 0 bases and 2 bases respectively, with 7 bases between them. Germline-derived CDR1 and CDR2 are SGHKS and YYEKEE (reference sequence). The CDR3 totals 14 residues. The CDR3: CASSLDYSTDTQYF. The CDR3 bases are TGTGCCAGCAGCTTGGACTACTCCACAGATACGCAGTATTTT.

In its sample, this clonotype was seen a few times. This rearrangement joins TRBV9 to TRBJ2-7; D perhaps matches TRBD2 (7 bases). V was cut by 0 bases and J by 5 bases, with 15 bases left in between. This CDR3 contains 15 residues. Germline lookup yields CDR1 SGDLS and CDR2 YYNGEE. The CDR3 DNA reads as TGTGCCAGCAGCGTAGAGCCCCGGGGGGCCCACGAGCAGTACTTC. Residues: CASSVEPRGAHEQYF.

This clonotype was seen a handful of times. The chain is built from TRBV7-9 and TRBJ1-1, with D unclear. The V and J ends lost 5 bases and 8 bases respectively, with 12 bases between them. The CDR3 totals 12 residues. The germline gives CDR1 SEHNR, CDR2 FQNEAQ (reference sequence). The CDR3 nucleotides are TGTGCCAGCAGCACGACCGTGGCGGAAGCTTTCTTT. Protein product: CASSTTVAEAFF.

V and J are TRBV4-2 and TRBJ2-3; 8 bases are a match to TRBD2. There are 16 residues in the CDR3. V was pared by 0 bases and J by 1 base, with 3 bases of the junction left unmatched. CDR1 LGHNA and CDR2 YNFKEQ come from the germline V gene. CDR3 bases: TGTGCCAGCAGCCAAGATTGGCGGGGGGGCACAGATACGCAGTATTTT. It codes for CASSQDWRGGTDTQYF.

This sequence joins TRBV6-5 and TRBJ2-1; 12 bases agree with TRBD2. The CDR3 loop spans 17 amino acids. The ends lost 3 bases at V and 7 bases at J; junction bases unmatched: 10. The germline gives CDR1 MNHEY, CDR2 SVGAGI. The CDR3 loop is CASSYTPASGGENEQFF. The CDR3 region has the DNA TGTGCCAGCAGTTATACCCCGGCTAGCGGGGGGGAAAATGAGCAGTTCTTC.

This clonotype was recorded a few times. This sequence joins TRBV10-3 and TRBJ1-1; unclear D gene. CDR3 size: 15 residues. V was cut by 6 bases and J by 1 base, with 15 bases left in between. CDR1 is ENHRY, CDR2 SYGVKD, per germline. The CDR3 here is CAIRVIAGENTEAFF. The CDR3 region has the DNA TGTGCCATCAGAGTAATCGCAGGTGAGAACACTGAAGCTTTCTTT.

The rearrangement links TRBV27 to TRBJ1-6, with TRBD1 as a possible D gene (5 bases). Per germline, CDR1 MNHEY and CDR2 SMNVEV (reference sequence). The CDR3 totals 12 residues. The V end was cut by 6 bases, the J end by 14 bases, with 14 bases between. CDR3 sequence reads: CASSGLDSSLHF. The DNA for the CDR3 is TGTGCCAGCAGCGGTCTCGACAGCTCCCTCCACTTT.

This clonotype was detected a few times. The gene calls are TRBV19 and TRBJ2-1; TRBD1 matches at 8 bases. Germline V gene lookup returns CDR1 LNHDA and CDR2 SQIVND (reference sequence). The ends lost 1 base at V and 4 bases at J; junction bases unmatched: 6. The CDR3 has 16 residues. DNA of the CDR3: TGTGCCAGTAGTATAGCGGACAGGGAGACTTACAATGAGCAGTTCTTC. It specifies CASSIADRETYNEQFF.

This chain joins TRBV12-3 or TRBV12-4 and TRBJ1-2, with 7 positions matching TRBD1. After removal of 6 bases from V and 8 bases from J, the junction contained 9 bases not matched to a gene. This CDR3 has 13 residues. This CDR3 reads CASRPEQGTGYTF. CDR3 DNA sequence: TGTGCCAGCAGACCAGAACAGGGGACAGGCTACACCTTC.

This clonotype was detected a few times. The chain recombines TRBV4-2 with TRBJ2-5; no clear D gene. V dropped 1 base and J dropped 7 bases, with 10 bases sitting between them. CDR1 LGHNA and CDR2 YNFKEQ come from the germline V gene. The CDR3 contains 13 residues. The CDR3 nucleotides are TGTGCCAGCAGCCAAGCCCTAGAGGTGACCCAGTACTTC. It translates to CASSQALEVTQYF.

The J gene is TRBJ2-5, the V gene TRBV7-3; D unclear. This CDR3 comprises 15 residues. Germline assignment: CDR1 SGHTA and CDR2 FQGTGA. V shed 6 bases and J shed 4 bases, with 18 bases lying between them. CDR3 nucleotide sequence: TGTGCCAGCAGTCGGTCATCGGGCCCAGCAGAGACCCAGTACTTC. Amino acid sequence: CASSRSSGPAETQYF.

The rearrangement uses TRBV6-5 and TRBJ1-1; D is perhaps TRBD1 (5 bases). CDR3 length equals 13 residues. V lost 4 bases, J lost 6 bases, and 12 bases lay in between. Germline loops: CDR1 MNHEY, CDR2 SVGAGI. CDR3 bases: TGTGCCAGCAGTTCTGCTCAGGGTCCTGAAGCTTTCTTT. It is translated as CASSSAQGPEAFF.

This rearrangement joins TRBV29-1 to TRBJ1-5, with 10 bases aligning to TRBD1. The CDR3 contains 14 residues. V dropped 6 bases and J dropped 7; count of bases not matched to a gene: 9. Germline CDR1 and CDR2: SQVTM and ANQGSEA. The CDR3 coding sequence is TGCAGCGTCGTGACAGGGGGCGTTGGCCAGCCCCAGCATTTT. Residues: CSVVTGGVGQPQHF.

This clonotype has just a few counts. The rearrangement links TRBV7-2 to TRBJ1-1; possible D gene TRBD1, 5 bases. V dropped 3 bases and J dropped 1 base, with 9 bases sitting between them. This CDR3 is 14 amino acids long. In germline, CDR1 is SGHTA, CDR2 FQGNSA. The CDR3 reads CASSLGPRNTEAFF. The CDR3 coding sequence is TGTGCCAGCAGCTTGGGACCGAGGAACACTGAAGCTTTCTTT.

This clonotype was seen only a few times. This chain links TRBV18 with TRBJ2-3; D is unresolved. The CDR3 has 14 residues. Per the germline V gene, CDR1 is KGHSH and CDR2 is LQKENI. The germline V and J ends were trimmed by 6 bases and 0 bases, with 10 bases remaining between them. CDR3 in DNA: TGTGCCAGCTCCCCTCGGACGAGCACAGATACGCAGTATTTT. It translates to CASSPRTSTDTQYF.

This clonotype was seen more than once but under ten times. The chain links TRBV3-1 to TRBJ1-1; D not certain. Trimming pared 4 bases from V and 1 base from J, leaving 4 bases between. Germline lookup yields CDR1 LGHDT and CDR2 YNNKEL (reference sequence). CDR3 length: 12 amino acids. The CDR3 region has the DNA TGTGCCAGCAGCCGCTGGAACACTGAAGCTTTCTTT. Amino acid sequence: CASSRWNTEAFF.

This rearrangement joins TRBV6-1 to TRBJ1-6; the D gene is possibly TRBD1 (5 bases). The CDR3 covers 14 residues. Germline lookup yields CDR1 MNHNS and CDR2 SASEGT. V lost 9 bases to trimming and J lost 6 bases, with 15 bases between them. The CDR3 sequence is CASQPRGANSPLHF. CDR3 coding DNA: TGTGCCAGTCAACCCCGTGGGGCTAATTCACCCCTCCACTTT.

The chain combines TRBV29-1 with TRBJ2-7; D is tentatively TRBD1 or TRBD2 (5 bases each). Trimming removed 4 bases at V and 5 bases at J, with 12 bases between. This CDR3 has 12 residues. Germline CDR1 reads SQVTM; CDR2 reads ANQGSEA. The CDR3 DNA follows: TGCAGCGTTGGCTGGCGAGGGGACGAGCAGTACTTC. Translated: CSVGWRGDEQYF.

This clonotype was found a few times. J is TRBJ1-5 and V is TRBV24-1; 7 nucleotides line up with TRBD1. The CDR3 is 14 amino acids. V lost 5 bases and J lost 2; bases outside the gene matches: 2. CDR1 and CDR2 from the germline V gene are KGHDR and SFDVKD. This CDR3 is CATSVTGGNQPQHF. The CDR3, as DNA: TGTGCCACCAGTGTTACAGGGGGCAATCAGCCCCAGCATTTT.